This T cell receptor beta chain stems from a study of glioma-infiltrating T cells after dendritic cell vaccination. Study findings and constraints: Higher TCR clonality did not directly relate to longer survival.

The primer mix had 60 V beta and 13 J beta primers. The protocol was immunoSEQ multiplex PCR, while the TCRdb copy is restricted to in-frame clones and leaves out a portion. The sample has 90,000 to 110,000 clones; 90% are singletons. Comments on this clone: What it recognizes is unknown.

The germline gives CDR1 SEHNR, CDR2 FQNEAQ (reference sequence). The CDR3 consists of 15 residues. J was trimmed by 0 bases and V by 6 bases; bases with no gene match: 8. Time point given: after dendritic cell vaccination, including at tumor progression/relapse. Selection required adequate fresh-frozen tumor tissue plus more than two years' survival data. None of the glioblastoma patients had an isocitrate dehydrogenase mutation. The chain combines TRBV7-9 with TRBJ2-7; 7 bases line up with TRBD1. The sample consisted of blood, taken after dendritic cell vaccination. The clonotype comes from a human donor with glioblastoma. This chain's CDR3 is CASRGRRGSSYEQYF. CDR3 bases: TGTGCCAGCAGGGGACGCAGGGGGAGCTCCTACGAGCAGTACTTC.